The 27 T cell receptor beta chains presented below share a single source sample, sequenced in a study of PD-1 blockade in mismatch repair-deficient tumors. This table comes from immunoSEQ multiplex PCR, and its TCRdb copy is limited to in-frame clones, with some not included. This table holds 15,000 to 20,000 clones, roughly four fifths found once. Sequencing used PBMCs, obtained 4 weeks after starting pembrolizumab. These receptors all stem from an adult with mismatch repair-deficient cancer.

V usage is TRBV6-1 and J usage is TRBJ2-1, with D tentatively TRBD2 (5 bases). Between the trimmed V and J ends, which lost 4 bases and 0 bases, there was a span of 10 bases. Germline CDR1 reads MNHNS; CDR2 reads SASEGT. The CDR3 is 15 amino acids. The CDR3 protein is CASSVLALSYNEQFF. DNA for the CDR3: TGTGCCAGCAGTGTGCTAGCCCTCTCCTACAATGAGCAGTTCTTC.

CDR3 in amino acids: CASSRQAGYGYTF. CDR3 DNA: TGTGCCAGCAGTCGACAGGCGGGCTATGGCTACACCTTC. This sequence joins TRBV6-5 and TRBJ1-2; D might be TRBD1 (6 bases). This CDR3 region has 13 residues. Trimming removed 5 bases from V and 4 bases from J, with 11 bases in between. Germline V lookup: CDR1 MNHEY, CDR2 SVGAGI.

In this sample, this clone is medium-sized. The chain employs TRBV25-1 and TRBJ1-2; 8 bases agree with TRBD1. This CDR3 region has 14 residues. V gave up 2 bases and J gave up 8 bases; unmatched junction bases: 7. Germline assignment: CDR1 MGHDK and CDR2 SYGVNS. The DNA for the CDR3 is TGTGCCAGCAGTGAACCCGGGACAGGAAAAGGCTACACCTTC. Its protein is CASSEPGTGKGYTF.

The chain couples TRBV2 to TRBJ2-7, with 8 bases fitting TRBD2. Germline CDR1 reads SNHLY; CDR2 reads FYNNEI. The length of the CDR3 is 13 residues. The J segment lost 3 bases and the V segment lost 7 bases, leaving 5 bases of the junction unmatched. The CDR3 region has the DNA TGTGCCAGCACGGGGGGGGTGGACTACGAGCAGTACTTC. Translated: CASTGGVDYEQYF.

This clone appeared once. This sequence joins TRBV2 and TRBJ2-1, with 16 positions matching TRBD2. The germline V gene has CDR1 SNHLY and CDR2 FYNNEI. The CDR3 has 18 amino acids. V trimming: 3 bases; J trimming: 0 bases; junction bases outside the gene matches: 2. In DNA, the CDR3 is TGTGCCAGCAGTGAGGGACTAGCGGGAGGGAGCTCCTACAATGAGCAGTTCTTC. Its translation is CASSEGLAGGSSYNEQFF.

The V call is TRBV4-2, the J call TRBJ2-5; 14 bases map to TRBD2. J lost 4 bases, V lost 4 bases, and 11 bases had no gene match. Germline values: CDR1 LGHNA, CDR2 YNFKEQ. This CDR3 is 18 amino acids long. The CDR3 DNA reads TGTGCCAGCAGCCCGGGACTAGCGGGAGATTCGTGGGGAGAGACCCAGTACTTC. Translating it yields CASSPGLAGDSWGETQYF.

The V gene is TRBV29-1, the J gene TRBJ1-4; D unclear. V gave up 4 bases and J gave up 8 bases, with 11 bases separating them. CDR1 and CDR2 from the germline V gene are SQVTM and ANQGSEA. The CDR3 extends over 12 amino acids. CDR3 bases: TGCAGCGTTGTTCGGGATAACGAAAAACTGTTTTTT. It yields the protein CSVVRDNEKLFF.

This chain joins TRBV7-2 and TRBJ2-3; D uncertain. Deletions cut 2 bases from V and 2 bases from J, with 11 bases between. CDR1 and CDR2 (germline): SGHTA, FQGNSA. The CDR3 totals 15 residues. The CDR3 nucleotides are TGTGCCAGCAGCTTAAGTAGAACTTACACAGATACGCAGTATTTT. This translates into CASSLSRTYTDTQYF.

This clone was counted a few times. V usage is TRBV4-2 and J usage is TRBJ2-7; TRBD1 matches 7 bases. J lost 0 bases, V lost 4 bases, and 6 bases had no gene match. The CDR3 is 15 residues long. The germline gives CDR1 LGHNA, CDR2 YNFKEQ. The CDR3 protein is CASSLGQVSSYEQYF. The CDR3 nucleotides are TGTGCCAGCAGCCTCGGACAGGTGAGCTCCTACGAGCAGTACTTC.

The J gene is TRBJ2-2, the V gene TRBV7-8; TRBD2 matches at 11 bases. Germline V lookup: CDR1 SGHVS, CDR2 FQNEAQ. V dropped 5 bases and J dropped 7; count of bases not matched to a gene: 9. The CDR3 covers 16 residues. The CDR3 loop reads CASSTALAGDDGELFF. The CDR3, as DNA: TGTGCCAGCAGCACGGCACTAGCGGGAGATGACGGGGAGCTGTTTTTT.

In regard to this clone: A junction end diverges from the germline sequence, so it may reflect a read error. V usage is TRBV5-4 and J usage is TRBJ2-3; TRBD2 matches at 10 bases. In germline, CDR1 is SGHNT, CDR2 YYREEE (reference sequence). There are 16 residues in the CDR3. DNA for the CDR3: TGTGCCATCAGCGGGGGGGGCCTGAGGAGCACAGATACGCAGTATTTT. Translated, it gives CAISGGGLRSTDTQYF.

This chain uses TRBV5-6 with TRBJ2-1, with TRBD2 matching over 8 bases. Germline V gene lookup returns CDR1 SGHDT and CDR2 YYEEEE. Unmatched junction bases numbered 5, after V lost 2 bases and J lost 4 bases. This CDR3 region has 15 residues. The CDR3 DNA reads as TGTGCCAGCAGCTTCCCTAGCGGGTTGTACAATGAGCAGTTCTTC. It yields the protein CASSFPSGLYNEQFF.

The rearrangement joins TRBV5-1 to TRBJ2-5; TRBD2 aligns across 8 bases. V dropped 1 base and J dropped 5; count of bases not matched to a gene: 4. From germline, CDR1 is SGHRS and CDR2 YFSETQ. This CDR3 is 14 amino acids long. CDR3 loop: CASSLTSGRETQYF. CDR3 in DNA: TGCGCCAGCAGCTTGACTAGCGGCCGCGAGACCCAGTACTTC.

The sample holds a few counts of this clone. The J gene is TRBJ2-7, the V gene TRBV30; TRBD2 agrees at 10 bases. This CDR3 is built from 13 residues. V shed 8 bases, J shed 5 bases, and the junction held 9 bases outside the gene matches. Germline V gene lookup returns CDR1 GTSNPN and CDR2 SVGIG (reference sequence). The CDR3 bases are TGTGCCGGAAAGCGGGAGGGCCGCCACGAGCAGTACTTC. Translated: CAGKREGRHEQYF.

Here the CDR3 reads CASIQVPGELFF. DNA for the CDR3: TGTGCCAGTATTCAGGTTCCCGGGGAGCTGTTTTTT. V and J are TRBV19 and TRBJ2-2; the D is unclear. Trimming stripped 7 bases from V and 6 bases from J, with 9 bases between. Germline CDR1 LNHDA, CDR2 SQIVND (reference sequence). This CDR3 contains 12 residues.

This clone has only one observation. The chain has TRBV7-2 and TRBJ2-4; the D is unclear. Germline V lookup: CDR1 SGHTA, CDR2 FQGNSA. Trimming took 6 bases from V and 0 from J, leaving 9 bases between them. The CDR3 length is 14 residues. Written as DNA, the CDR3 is TGTGCCAGCAGTAGTGGAGTAGCCAAAAACATTCAGTACTTC. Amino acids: CASSSGVAKNIQYF. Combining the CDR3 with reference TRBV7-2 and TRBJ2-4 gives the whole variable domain GAGVSQSPSNKVTEKGKDVELRCDPISGHTALYWYRQSLGQGLEFLIYFQGNSAPDKSGLPSDRFSAERTGGSVSTLTIQRTQQEDSAVYLCASSSGVAKNIQYFGAGTRLSVL.

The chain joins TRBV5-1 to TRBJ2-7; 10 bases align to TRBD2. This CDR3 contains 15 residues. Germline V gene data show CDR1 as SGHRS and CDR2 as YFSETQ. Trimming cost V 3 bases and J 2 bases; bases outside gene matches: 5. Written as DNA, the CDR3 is TGCGCCAGCAGCTGGACTAGCGGAGGGACCTACGAGCAGTACTTC. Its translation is CASSWTSGGTYEQYF.

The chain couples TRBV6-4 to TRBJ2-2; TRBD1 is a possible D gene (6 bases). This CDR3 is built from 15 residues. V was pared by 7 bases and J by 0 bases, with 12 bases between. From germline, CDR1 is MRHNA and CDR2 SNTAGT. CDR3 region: CASMRTAANTGELFF. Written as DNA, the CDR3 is TGTGCCAGCATGAGGACAGCGGCGAACACCGGGGAGCTGTTTTTT.

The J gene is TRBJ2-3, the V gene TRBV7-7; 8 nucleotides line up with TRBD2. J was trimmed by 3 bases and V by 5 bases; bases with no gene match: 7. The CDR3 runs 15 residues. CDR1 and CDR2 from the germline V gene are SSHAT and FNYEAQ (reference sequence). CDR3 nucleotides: TGTGCCAGCAGCGTATCGGGACTAGAGACAGATACGCAGTATTTT. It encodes CASSVSGLETDTQYF.

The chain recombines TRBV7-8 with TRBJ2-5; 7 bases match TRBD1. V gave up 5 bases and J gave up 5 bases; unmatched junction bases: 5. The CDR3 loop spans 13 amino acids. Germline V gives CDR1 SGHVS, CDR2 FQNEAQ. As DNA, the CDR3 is TGTGCCAGCAGCCTGACAGGGATGGAGACCCAGTACTTC. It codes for CASSLTGMETQYF.

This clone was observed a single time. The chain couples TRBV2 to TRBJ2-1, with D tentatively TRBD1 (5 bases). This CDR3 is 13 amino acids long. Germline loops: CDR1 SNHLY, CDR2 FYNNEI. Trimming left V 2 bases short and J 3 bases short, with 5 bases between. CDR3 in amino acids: CASSEQGYNEQFF. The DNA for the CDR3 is TGTGCCAGCAGTGAACAGGGCTACAATGAGCAGTTCTTC.

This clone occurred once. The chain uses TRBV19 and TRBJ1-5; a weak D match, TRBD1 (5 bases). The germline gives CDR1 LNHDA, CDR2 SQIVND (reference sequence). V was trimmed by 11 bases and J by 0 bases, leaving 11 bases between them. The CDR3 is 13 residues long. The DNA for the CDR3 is TGTGCCGGAGGGGTGGATAGCAATCAGCCCCAGCATTTT. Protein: CAGGVDSNQPQHF. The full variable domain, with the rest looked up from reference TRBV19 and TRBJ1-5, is DGGITQSPKYLFRKEGQNVTLSCEQNLNHDAMYWYRQDPGQGLRLIYYSQIVNDFQKGDIAEGYSVSREKKESFPLTVTSAQKNPTAFYLCAGGVDSNQPQHFGDGTRLSIL.

CDR3 sequence reads: CASSLESSGSTQYF. In nucleotides, the CDR3 is TGTGCCAGCAGCTTAGAAAGTAGCGGGAGTACGCAGTATTTT. This rearrangement joins TRBV7-2 to TRBJ2-3, with 9 bases aligning to TRBD2. There are 14 residues in the CDR3. Looked up from germline, CDR1 is SGHTA and CDR2 is FQGNSA. Trimming took 1 base from V and 8 from J; bases not matched to a gene: 4.

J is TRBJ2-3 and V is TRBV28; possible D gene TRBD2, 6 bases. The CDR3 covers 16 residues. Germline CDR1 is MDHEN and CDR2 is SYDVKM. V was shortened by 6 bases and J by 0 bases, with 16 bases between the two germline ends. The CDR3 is CASSIGLRISTDTQYF. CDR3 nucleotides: TGTGCCAGCAGCATCGGACTACGAATTAGCACAGATACGCAGTATTTT.

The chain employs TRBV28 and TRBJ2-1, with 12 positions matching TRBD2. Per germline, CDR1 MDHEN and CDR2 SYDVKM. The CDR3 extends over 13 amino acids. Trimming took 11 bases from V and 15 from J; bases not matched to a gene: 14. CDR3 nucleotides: TGTGCCGGGAGTCAGACTAGCGGGAGAGACGTGTTCTTC. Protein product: CAGSQTSGRDVFF.

CDR3 sequence (DNA): TGCGCCAGCAGCAAGGACAGGAATGAAAAACTGTTTTTT. Amino acids: CASSKDRNEKLFF. V usage is TRBV5-1 and J usage is TRBJ1-4; 7 bases align to TRBD1. Trimming took 4 bases from V and 5 from J; bases not matched to a gene: 2. Germline lookup yields CDR1 SGHRS and CDR2 YFSETQ. The CDR3 length is 13 residues.

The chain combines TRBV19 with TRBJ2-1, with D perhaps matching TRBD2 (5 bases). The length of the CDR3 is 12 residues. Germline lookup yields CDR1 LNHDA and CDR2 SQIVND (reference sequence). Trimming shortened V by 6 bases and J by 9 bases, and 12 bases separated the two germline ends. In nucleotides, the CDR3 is TGTGCCAGTAGCACTAGGATTGGTGAGCAGTTCTTC. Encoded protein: CASSTRIGEQFF.